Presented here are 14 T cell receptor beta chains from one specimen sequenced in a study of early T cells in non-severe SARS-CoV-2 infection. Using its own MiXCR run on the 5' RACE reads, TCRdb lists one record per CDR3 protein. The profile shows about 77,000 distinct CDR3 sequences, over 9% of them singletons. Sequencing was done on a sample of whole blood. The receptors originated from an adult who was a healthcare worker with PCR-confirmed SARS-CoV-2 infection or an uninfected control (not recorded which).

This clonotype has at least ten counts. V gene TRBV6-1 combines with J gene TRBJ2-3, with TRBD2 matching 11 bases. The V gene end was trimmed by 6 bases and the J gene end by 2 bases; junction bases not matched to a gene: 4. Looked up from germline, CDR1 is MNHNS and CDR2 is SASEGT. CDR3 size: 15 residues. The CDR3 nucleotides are TGTGCCAGCAGCTCGGGACTAGCGGACACAGATACGCAGTATTTT. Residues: CASSSGLADTDTQYF.

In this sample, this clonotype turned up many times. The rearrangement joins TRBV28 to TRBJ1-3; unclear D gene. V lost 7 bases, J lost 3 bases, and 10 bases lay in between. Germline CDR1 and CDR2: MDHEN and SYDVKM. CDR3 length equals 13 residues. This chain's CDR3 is CASTPSGGNTIYF. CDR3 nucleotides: TGTGCCAGCACTCCAAGTGGTGGAAACACCATATATTTT. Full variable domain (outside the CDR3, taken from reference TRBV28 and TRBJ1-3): DVKVTQSSRYLVKRTGEKVFLECVQDMDHENMFWYRQDPGLGLRLIYFSYDVKMKEKGDIPEGYSVSREKKERFSLILESASTNQTSMYLCASTPSGGNTIYFGEGSWLTVV.

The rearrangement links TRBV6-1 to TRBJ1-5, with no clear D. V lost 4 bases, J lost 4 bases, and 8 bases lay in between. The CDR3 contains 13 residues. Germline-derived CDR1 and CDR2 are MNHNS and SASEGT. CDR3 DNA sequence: TGTGCCAGCAGTGTACTGGGAAATCAGCCCCAGCATTTT. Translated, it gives CASSVLGNQPQHF.

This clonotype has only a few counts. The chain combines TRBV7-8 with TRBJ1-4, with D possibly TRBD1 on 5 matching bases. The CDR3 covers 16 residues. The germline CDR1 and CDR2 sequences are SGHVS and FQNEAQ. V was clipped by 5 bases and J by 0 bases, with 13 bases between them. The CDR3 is CASSPGPAPTNEKLFF. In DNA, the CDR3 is TGTGCCAGCAGCCCGGGACCCGCCCCAACTAATGAAAAACTGTTTTTT.

CDR3 sequence: CASSSDRGGSPLHF. Here the CDR3 DNA reads TGCGCCAGCAGCTCGGACAGGGGCGGATCACCCCTCCACTTT. The rearrangement links TRBV5-1 to TRBJ1-6; the match to TRBD1 covers 9 bases. The germline CDR1 and CDR2 sequences are SGHRS and YFSETQ. The CDR3 totals 14 residues. Trimming took 3 bases from V and 10 from J; bases not matched to a gene: 5.

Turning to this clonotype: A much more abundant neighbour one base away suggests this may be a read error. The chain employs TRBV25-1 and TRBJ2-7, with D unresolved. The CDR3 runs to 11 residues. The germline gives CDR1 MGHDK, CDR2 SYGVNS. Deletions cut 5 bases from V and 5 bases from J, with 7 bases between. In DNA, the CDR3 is TGTGCCAGCAGTCCGGCCCACGAGCAGTACTTC. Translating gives CASSPAHEQYF.

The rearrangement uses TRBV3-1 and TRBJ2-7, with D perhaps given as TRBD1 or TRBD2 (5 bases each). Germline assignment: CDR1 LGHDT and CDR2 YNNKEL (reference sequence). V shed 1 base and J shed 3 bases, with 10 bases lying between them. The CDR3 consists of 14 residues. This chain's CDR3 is CASSQVVGVYEQYF. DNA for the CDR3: TGTGCCAGCAGCCAAGTGGTGGGGGTCTACGAGCAGTACTTC.

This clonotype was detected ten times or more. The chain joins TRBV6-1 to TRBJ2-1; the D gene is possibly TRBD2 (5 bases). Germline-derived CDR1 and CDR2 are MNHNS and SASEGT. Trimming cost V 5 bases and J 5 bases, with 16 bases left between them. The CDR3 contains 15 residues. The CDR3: CASSKTWRSDNEQFF. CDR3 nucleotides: TGTGCCAGCAGTAAAACCTGGAGGTCTGACAATGAGCAGTTCTTC.

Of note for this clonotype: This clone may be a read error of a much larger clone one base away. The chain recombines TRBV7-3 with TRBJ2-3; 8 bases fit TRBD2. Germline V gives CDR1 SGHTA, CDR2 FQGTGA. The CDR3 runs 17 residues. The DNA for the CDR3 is TGTGCCAGCTGCTTAGGTTCCTCGGGAGGGCGAGCAGATACGCAGTATTTT. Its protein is CASCLGSSGGRADTQYF.

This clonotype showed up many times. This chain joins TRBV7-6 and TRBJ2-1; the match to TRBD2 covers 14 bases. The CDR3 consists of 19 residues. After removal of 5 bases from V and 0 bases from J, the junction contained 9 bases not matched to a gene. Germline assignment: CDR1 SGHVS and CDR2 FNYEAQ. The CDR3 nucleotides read TGTGCCAGCAGCCGCACCGGGACTAGCGGGAGACCCTCCTACAATGAGCAGTTCTTC. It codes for CASSRTGTSGRPSYNEQFF.

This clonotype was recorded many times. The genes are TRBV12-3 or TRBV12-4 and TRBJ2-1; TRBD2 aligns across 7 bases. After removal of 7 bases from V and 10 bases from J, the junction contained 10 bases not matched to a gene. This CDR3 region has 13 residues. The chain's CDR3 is CASTPGGGREQFF. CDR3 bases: TGTGCCAGCACCCCGGGGGGTGGTAGAGAGCAGTTCTTC.

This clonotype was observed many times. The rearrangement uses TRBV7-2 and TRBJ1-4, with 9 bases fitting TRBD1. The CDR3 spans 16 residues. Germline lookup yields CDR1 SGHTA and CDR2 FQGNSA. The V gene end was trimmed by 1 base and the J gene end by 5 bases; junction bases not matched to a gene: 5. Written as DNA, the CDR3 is TGTGCCAGCAGCTTAGGAAAGGGACAGGGAAATGAAAAACTGTTTTTT. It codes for CASSLGKGQGNEKLFF. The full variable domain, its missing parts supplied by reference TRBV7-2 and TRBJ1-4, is GAGVSQSPSNKVTEKGKDVELRCDPISGHTALYWYRQSLGQGLEFLIYFQGNSAPDKSGLPSDRFSAERTGGSVSTLTIQRTQQEDSAVYLCASSLGKGQGNEKLFFGSGTQLSVL.

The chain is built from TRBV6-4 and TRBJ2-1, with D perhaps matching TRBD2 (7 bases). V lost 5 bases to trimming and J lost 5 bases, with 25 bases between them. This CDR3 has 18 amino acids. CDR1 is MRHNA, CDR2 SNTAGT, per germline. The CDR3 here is CASSLFAGAQSIHNEQFF. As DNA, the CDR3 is TGTGCCAGCAGTCTTTTCGCGGGGGCTCAATCGATTCACAATGAGCAGTTCTTC.

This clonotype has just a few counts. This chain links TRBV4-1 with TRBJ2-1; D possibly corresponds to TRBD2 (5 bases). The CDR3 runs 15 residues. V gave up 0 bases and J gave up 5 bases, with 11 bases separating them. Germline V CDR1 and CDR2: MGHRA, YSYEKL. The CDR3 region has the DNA TGCGCCAGCAGCCAAGATGGGCGGGCCCACAATGAGCAGTTCTTC. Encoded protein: CASSQDGRAHNEQFF.